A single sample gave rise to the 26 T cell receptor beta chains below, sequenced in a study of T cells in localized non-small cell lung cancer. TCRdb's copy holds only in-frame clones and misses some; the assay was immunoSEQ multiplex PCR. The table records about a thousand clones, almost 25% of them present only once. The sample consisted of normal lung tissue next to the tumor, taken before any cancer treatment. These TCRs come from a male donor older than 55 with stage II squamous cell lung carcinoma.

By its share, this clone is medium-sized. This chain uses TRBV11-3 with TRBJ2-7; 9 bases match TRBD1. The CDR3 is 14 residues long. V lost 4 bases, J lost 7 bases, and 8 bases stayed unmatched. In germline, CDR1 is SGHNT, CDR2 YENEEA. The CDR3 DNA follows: TGTGCCAGCAGCTCTCGACAGGGGGGCCTGGAGCAGTACTTC. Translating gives CASSSRQGGLEQYF.

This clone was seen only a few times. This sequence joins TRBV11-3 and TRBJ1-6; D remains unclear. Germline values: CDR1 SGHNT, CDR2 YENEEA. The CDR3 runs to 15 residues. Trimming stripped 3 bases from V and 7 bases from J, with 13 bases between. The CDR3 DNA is TGTGCCAGCAGCTTGCTGACCCCCCGGAATTCACCCCTCCACTTT. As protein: CASSLLTPRNSPLHF.

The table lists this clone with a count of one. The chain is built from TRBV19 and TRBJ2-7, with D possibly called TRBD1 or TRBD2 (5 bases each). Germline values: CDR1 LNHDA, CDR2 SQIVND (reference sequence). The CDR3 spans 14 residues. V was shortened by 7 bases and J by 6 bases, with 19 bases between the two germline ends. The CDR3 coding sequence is TGTGCCAGTACCTCTTCGGGGCTTATGGGCGAGCAGTACTTC. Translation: CASTSSGLMGEQYF.

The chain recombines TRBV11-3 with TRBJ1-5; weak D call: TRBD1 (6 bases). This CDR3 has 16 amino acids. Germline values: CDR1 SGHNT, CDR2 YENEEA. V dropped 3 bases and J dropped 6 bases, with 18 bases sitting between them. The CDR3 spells CASSFTSRGGSQPQHF. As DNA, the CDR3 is TGTGCCAGCAGCTTCACGTCCAGGGGAGGCAGTCAGCCCCAGCATTTT. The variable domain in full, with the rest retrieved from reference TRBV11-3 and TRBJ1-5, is EAGVVQSPRYKIIEKKQPVAFWCNPISGHNTLYWYLQNLGQGPELLIRYENEEAVDDSQLPKDRFSAERLKGVDSTLKIQPAELGDSAVYLCASSFTSRGGSQPQHFGDGTRLSIL.

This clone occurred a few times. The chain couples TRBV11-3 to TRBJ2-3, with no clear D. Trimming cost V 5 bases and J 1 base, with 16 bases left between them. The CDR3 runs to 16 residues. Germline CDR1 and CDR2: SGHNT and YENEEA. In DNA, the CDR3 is TGTGCCAGCAGCGATCGATCAGGCTCTGGCACAGATACGCAGTATTTT. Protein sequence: CASSDRSGSGTDTQYF.

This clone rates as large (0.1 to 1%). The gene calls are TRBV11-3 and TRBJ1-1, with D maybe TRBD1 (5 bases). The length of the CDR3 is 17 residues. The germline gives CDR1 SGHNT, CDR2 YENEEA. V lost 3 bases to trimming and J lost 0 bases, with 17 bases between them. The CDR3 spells CASSLAVIGTMNTEAFF. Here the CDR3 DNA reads TGTGCCAGCAGCTTGGCCGTTATAGGGACGATGAACACTGAAGCTTTCTTT.

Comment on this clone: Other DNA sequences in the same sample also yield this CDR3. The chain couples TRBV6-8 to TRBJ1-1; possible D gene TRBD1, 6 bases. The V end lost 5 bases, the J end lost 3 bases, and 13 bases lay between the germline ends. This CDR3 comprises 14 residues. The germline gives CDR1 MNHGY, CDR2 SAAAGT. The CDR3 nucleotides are TGTGCCAGCAGTAGACTAGGGGGGGACACTGAAGCTTTCTTT. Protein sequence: CASSRLGGDTEAFF.

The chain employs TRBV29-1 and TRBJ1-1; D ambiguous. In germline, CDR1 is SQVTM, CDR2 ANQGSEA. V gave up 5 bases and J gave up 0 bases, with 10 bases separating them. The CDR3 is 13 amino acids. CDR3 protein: CSVITDLNTEAFF. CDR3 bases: TGCAGCGTTATTACGGATTTGAACACTGAAGCTTTCTTT.

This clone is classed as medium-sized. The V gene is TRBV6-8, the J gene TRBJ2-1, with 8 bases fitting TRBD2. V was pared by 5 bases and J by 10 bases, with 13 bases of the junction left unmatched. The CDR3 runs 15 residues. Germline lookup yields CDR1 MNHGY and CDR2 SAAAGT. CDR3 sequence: CASSEGLVPTDEQFF. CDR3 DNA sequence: TGTGCCAGCAGTGAGGGACTAGTGCCCACAGACGAGCAGTTCTTC.

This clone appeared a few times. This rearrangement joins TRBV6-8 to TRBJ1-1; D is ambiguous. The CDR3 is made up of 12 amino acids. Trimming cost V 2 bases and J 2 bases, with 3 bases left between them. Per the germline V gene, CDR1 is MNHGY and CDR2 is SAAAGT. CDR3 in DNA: TGTGCCAGCAGTTACGTTAACACTGAAGCTTTCTTT. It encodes CASSYVNTEAFF.

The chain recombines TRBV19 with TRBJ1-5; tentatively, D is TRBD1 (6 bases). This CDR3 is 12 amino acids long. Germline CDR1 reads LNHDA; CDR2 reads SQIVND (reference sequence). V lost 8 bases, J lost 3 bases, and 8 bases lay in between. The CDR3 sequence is CASRDNNQPQHF. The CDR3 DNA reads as TGTGCCAGTCGGGACAACAATCAGCCCCAGCATTTT.

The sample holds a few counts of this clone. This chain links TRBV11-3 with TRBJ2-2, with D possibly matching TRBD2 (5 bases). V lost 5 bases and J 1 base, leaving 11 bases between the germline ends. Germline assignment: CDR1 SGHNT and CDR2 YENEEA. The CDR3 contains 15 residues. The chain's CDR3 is CASSPGGLNTGELFF. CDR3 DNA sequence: TGTGCCAGCAGCCCAGGAGGATTGAACACCGGGGAGCTGTTTTTT.

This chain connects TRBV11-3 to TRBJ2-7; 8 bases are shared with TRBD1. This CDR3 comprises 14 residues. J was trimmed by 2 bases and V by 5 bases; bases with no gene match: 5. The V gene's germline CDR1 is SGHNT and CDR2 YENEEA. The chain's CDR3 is CASSPDRGAYEQYF. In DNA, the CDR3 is TGTGCCAGCAGCCCCGACAGGGGTGCCTACGAGCAGTACTTC.

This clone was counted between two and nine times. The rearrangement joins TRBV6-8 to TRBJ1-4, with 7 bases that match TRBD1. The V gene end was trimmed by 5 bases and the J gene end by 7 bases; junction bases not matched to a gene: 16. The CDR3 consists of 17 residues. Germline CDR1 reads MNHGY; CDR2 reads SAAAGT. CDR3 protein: CASSVPSGAGGFEKLFF. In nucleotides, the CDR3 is TGTGCCAGCAGTGTTCCCTCTGGGGCAGGGGGTTTTGAAAAACTGTTTTTT.

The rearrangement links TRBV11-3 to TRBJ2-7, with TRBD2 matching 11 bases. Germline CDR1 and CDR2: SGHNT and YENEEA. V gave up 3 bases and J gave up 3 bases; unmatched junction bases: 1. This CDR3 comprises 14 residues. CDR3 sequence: CASSLTSGDYEQYF. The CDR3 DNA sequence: TGTGCCAGCAGCTTGACTAGCGGGGACTACGAGCAGTACTTC.

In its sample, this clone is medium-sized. CDR3 region: CASSSDLGGWYEQYF. In nucleotides, the CDR3 is TGTGCCAGCAGCTCTGATCTGGGAGGTTGGTACGAGCAGTACTTC. The chain employs TRBV11-3 and TRBJ2-7; D is perhaps TRBD2 (6 bases). The CDR3 has 15 residues. V dropped 4 bases and J dropped 4 bases, with 17 bases sitting between them. Germline CDR1 and CDR2: SGHNT and YENEEA.

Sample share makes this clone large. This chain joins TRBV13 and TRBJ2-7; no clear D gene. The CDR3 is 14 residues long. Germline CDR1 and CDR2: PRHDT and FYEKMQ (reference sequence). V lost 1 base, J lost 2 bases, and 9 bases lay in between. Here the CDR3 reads CASSLAGSAYEQYF. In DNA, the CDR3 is TGTGCCAGCAGCTTAGCCGGCAGCGCCTACGAGCAGTACTTC.

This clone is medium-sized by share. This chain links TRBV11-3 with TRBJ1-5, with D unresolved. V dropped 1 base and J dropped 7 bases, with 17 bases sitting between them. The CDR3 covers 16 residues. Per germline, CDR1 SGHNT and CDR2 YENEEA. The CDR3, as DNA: TGTGCCAGCAGCTTAGTAAGTCAGGCTAGCGGACAGCCCCAGCATTTT. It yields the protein CASSLVSQASGQPQHF.

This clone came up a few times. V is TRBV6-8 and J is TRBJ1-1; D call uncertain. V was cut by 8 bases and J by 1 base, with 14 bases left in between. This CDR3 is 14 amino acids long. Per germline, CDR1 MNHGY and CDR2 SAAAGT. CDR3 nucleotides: TGTGCCAGCTCGGAAACCTCCACGAACACTGAAGCTTTCTTT. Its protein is CASSETSTNTEAFF.

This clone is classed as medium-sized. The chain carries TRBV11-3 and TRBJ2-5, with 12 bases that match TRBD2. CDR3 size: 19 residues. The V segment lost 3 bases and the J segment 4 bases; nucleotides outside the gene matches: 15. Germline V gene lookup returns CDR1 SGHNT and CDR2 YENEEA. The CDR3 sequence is CASSFQGGASGGAGETQYF. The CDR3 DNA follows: TGTGCCAGCAGCTTCCAGGGCGGGGCTAGCGGGGGGGCCGGAGAGACCCAGTACTTC.

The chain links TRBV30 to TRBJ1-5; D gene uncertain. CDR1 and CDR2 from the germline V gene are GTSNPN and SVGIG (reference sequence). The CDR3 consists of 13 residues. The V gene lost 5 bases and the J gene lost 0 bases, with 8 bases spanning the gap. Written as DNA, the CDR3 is TGTGCCTGGGGCCTTTCTAGCAATCAGCCCCAGCATTTT. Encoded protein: CAWGLSSNQPQHF.

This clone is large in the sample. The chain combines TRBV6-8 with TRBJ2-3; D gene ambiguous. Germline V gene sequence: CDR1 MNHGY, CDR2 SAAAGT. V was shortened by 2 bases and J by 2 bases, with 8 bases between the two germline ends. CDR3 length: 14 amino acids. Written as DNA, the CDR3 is TGTGCCAGCAGTTACACCGACCTCACAGATACGCAGTATTTT. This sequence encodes CASSYTDLTDTQYF.

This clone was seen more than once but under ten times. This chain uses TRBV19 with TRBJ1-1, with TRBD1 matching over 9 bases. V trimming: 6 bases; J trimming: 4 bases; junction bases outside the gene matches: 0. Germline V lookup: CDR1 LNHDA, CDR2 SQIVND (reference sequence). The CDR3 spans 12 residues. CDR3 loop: CASRTGGTEAFF. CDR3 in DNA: TGTGCCAGTAGGACAGGGGGCACTGAAGCTTTCTTT.

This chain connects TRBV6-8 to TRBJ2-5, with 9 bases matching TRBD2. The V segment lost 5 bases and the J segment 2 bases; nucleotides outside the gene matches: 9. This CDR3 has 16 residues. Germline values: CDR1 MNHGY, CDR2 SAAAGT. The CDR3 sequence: CASSDVCGGAQETQYF. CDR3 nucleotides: TGTGCCAGCAGTGACGTCTGCGGGGGGGCACAAGAGACCCAGTACTTC.

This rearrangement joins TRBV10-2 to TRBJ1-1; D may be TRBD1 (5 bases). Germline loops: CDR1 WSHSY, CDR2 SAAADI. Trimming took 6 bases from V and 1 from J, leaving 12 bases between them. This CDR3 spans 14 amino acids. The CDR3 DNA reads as TGCGCCAGCAGGGATCAGGGTTGGAACACTGAAGCTTTCTTT. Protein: CASRDQGWNTEAFF.

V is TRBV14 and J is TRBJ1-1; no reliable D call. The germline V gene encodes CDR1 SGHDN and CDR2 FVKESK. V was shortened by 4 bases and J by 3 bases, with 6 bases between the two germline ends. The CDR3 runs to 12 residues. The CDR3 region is CASSPQYTEAFF. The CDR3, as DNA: TGTGCCAGCAGCCCACAGTACACTGAAGCTTTCTTT.